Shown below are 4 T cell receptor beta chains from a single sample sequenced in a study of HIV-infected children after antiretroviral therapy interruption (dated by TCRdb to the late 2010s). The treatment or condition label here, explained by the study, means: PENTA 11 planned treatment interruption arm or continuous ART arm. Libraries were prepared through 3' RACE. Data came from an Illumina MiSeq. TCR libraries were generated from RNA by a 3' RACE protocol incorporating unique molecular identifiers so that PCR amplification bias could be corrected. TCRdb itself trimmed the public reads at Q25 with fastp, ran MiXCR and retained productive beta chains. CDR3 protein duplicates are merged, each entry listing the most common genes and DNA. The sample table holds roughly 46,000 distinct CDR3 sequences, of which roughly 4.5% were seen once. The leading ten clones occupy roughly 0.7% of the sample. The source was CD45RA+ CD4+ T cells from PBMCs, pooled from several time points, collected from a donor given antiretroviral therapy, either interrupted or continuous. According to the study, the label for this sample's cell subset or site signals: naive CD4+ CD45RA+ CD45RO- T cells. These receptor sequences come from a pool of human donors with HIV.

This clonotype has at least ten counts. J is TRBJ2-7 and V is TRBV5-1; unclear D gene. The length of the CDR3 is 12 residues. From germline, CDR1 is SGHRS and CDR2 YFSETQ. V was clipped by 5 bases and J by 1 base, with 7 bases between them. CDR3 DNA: TGCGCCAGCAGAGAAGAGTCCTACGAGCAGTACTTC. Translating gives CASREESYEQYF.

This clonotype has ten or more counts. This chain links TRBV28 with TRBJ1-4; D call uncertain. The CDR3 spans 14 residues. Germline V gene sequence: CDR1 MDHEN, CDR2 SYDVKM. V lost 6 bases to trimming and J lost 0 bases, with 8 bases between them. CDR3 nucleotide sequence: TGTGCCAGCAGCACCCCCTCAACTAATGAAAAACTGTTTTTT. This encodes CASSTPSTNEKLFF.

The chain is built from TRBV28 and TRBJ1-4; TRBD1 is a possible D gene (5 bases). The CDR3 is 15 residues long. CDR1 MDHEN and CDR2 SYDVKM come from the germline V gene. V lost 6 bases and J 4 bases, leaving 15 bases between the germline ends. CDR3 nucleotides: TGTGCCAGCAGGATAACCGGGACCCTTAATGAAAAACTGTTTTTT. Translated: CASRITGTLNEKLFF.

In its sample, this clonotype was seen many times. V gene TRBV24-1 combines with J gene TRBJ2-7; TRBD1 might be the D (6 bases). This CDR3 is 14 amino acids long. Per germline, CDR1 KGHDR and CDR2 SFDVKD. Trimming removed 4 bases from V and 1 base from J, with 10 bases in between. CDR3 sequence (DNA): TGTGCCACCAGTGACCCCAGGGGATCCTACGAGCAGTACTTC. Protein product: CATSDPRGSYEQYF.